These 29 T cell receptor beta chains were all obtained from the same sample, sequenced in a study of control samples from healthy donors and cancer patients. Generated by immunoSEQ multiplex PCR, the TCRdb table keeps only in-frame clones and is missing some. The top ten hold 1.3% to 1.5% of the sample, which has 170,000 or so clones, 85% to 95% seen once. The sequenced material came from blood. The source is a woman aged 18-29 years in good health.

This rearrangement joins TRBV19 to TRBJ1-5; TRBD1 agrees at 9 bases. CDR3 length: 13 amino acids. CDR1 is LNHDA, CDR2 SQIVND, per germline (reference sequence). The junction had 0 bases not matched to a gene; V was cut back by 4 bases and J by 5 bases. In DNA, the CDR3 is TGTGCCAGTAGTAGGACAGGGGATCAGCCCCAGCATTTT. Amino acids: CASSRTGDQPQHF.

The chain combines TRBV19 with TRBJ1-2, with D uncertain. Germline CDR1 is LNHDA and CDR2 is SQIVND (reference sequence). The CDR3 consists of 12 residues. V lost 7 bases, J lost 2 bases, and 8 bases lay in between. The CDR3 sequence: CASTSPNYGYTF. CDR3 nucleotide sequence: TGTGCCAGTACCTCGCCCAACTATGGCTACACCTTC.

The chain links TRBV2 to TRBJ1-1, with a tentative D call TRBD1 (6 bases). Germline V CDR1 and CDR2: SNHLY, FYNNEI. The CDR3 runs 14 residues. The V and J ends lost 1 base and 7 bases respectively, with 13 bases between them. The CDR3 DNA follows: TGTGCCAGCAGTGAAGGAGGACAGAACCTTGAAGCTTTCTTT. Translating gives CASSEGGQNLEAFF.

This clone was observed once. The chain has TRBV4-1 and TRBJ1-4; D might be TRBD1 (5 bases). This CDR3 contains 18 residues. Between the trimmed V and J ends, which lost 1 base and 7 bases, there was a span of 22 bases. Germline values: CDR1 MGHRA, CDR2 YSYEKL. CDR3 coding DNA: TGCGCCAGCAGCCAAGTAGGGGAGCCCATGGTAGGTGGTGAAAAACTGTTTTTT. Protein: CASSQVGEPMVGGEKLFF.

The rearrangement uses TRBV28 and TRBJ2-5; 11 nucleotides line up with TRBD2. The CDR3 spans 15 residues. The germline gives CDR1 MDHEN, CDR2 SYDVKM. V shed 9 bases, J shed 3 bases, and the junction held 9 bases outside the gene matches. DNA of the CDR3: TGTGCCAGTACCCCAAGACTAGCGGGAAAAGAGACCCAGTACTTC. Its protein is CASTPRLAGKETQYF.

This clone was seen once. The gene calls are TRBV29-1 and TRBJ1-2; D may be TRBD1 (5 bases). The CDR3 is 12 residues long. V was cut by 6 bases and J by 8 bases, with 16 bases left in between. Germline lookup yields CDR1 SQVTM and CDR2 ANQGSEA. The CDR3 reads CSVVDRLGGYTF. The CDR3 DNA is TGCAGCGTAGTTGACAGACTGGGGGGCTACACCTTC.

The genes are TRBV19 and TRBJ1-2; the D gene is possibly TRBD1 (6 bases). Trimming removed 5 bases from V and 3 bases from J, with 13 bases in between. Germline CDR1 reads LNHDA; CDR2 reads SQIVND (reference sequence). CDR3 length equals 14 residues. The CDR3 region is CASSFSDRYYGYTF. The CDR3, as DNA: TGTGCCAGTAGTTTCTCGGACAGATACTATGGCTACACCTTC.

A note on this clone: Additional DNA sequences in this sample encode the identical CDR3. The genes are TRBV28 and TRBJ2-7; D gene ambiguous. This CDR3 comprises 14 residues. Trimming pared 2 bases from V and 3 bases from J, leaving 11 bases between. CDR1 and CDR2 from the germline V gene are MDHEN and SYDVKM. The DNA for the CDR3 is TGTGCCAGCAGTTTAGGAAGGAGCCTCTACGAGCAGTACTTC. It codes for CASSLGRSLYEQYF.

The CDR3 DNA reads as TGTGCCAGCAGCTTAGTACAGGGGGCTTCGACAGATGAGCAGTTCTTC. This codes for CASSLVQGASTDEQFF. The chain uses TRBV7-9 and TRBJ2-1; the match to TRBD1 covers 9 bases. V was clipped by 1 base and J by 8 bases; unmatched bases: 9. Germline lookup yields CDR1 SEHNR and CDR2 FQNEAQ (reference sequence). The length of the CDR3 is 16 residues.

V is TRBV19 and J is TRBJ2-6; D gene ambiguous. Germline CDR1 LNHDA, CDR2 SQIVND (reference sequence). V lost 4 bases and J lost 0, with 7 bases in between. CDR3 length: 15 residues. The CDR3 loop reads CASSSGHSGANVLTF. The CDR3 region has the DNA TGTGCCAGTAGTAGTGGTCACTCTGGGGCCAACGTCCTGACTTTC.

CDR3 loop: CSARDNEKLFF. CDR3 DNA sequence: TGCAGTGCTAGGGACAATGAAAAACTGTTTTTT. The gene calls are TRBV20-1 and TRBJ1-4, with no clear D. This CDR3 is 11 amino acids long. Trimming shortened V by 3 bases and J by 5 bases, and 4 bases separated the two germline ends. Germline V gene lookup returns CDR1 DFQATT and CDR2 SNEGSKA (reference sequence).

The rearrangement links TRBV2 to TRBJ1-1; TRBD1 aligns across 8 bases. This CDR3 is built from 12 residues. The J segment lost 9 bases and the V segment lost 3 bases, leaving 3 bases of the junction unmatched. In germline, CDR1 is SNHLY, CDR2 FYNNEI. In DNA, the CDR3 is TGTGCCAGCAGTGAGGGACAGGAAAAAGCTTTCTTT. It is translated as CASSEGQEKAFF.

The chain carries TRBV27 and TRBJ2-5; D is possibly TRBD2 (5 bases). V was cut by 5 bases and J by 4 bases, with 8 bases left in between. Germline values: CDR1 MNHEY, CDR2 SMNVEV (reference sequence). This CDR3 region has 12 residues. CDR3 loop: CASSRGRETQYF. In DNA, the CDR3 is TGTGCCAGCAGTCGGGGTAGAGAGACCCAGTACTTC.

The chain carries TRBV2 and TRBJ1-1; the D gene is possibly TRBD1 (5 bases). This CDR3 contains 12 residues. Germline V gene sequence: CDR1 SNHLY, CDR2 FYNNEI. The ends were cut back, 8 bases at V and 5 bases at J, with 12 bases in the middle. The DNA for the CDR3 is TGTGCCAGCGGGGGGGTGTGGACTGAAGCTTTCTTT. Its translation is CASGGVWTEAFF. The full variable domain, rest sourced from reference TRBV2 and TRBJ1-1, is EPEVTQTPSHQVTQMGQEVILRCVPISNHLYFYWYRQILGQKVEFLVSFYNNEISEKSEIFDDQFSVERPDGSNFTLKIRSTKLEDSAMYFCASGGVWTEAFFGQGTRLTVV.

Details on this clone: Different DNA sequences within this sample yield the same CDR3. V is TRBV14 and J is TRBJ1-2; D is possibly TRBD1 (6 bases). The germline gives CDR1 SGHDN, CDR2 FVKESK. This CDR3 contains 13 residues. V was cut by 0 bases and J by 5 bases, with 7 bases left in between. This chain's CDR3 is CASSQDRGYGYTF. CDR3 bases: TGTGCCAGCAGCCAAGACAGGGGTTATGGCTACACCTTC.

The chain joins TRBV28 to TRBJ1-2; 8 bases are a match to TRBD1. V gave up 5 bases and J gave up 4 bases; unmatched junction bases: 6. CDR3 length equals 14 residues. Germline CDR1 reads MDHEN; CDR2 reads SYDVKM. The CDR3 sequence is CASSRAGGLYGYTF. In DNA form, the CDR3 reads TGTGCCAGCAGTCGAGCAGGGGGCCTCTATGGCTACACCTTC.

Regarding this clone: The junction departs from germline at one end; a sequencing error may be responsible. The CDR3 protein is CASREDKNYGYTF. The CDR3 coding sequence is TGTGCCAGCAGAGAAGACAAGAACTATGGCTACACCTTC. The rearrangement joins TRBV6-1 to TRBJ1-2, with no clear D. The CDR3 is 13 amino acids. Germline assignment: CDR1 MNHNS and CDR2 SASEGT.

The rearrangement links TRBV7-9 to TRBJ2-1, with D perhaps TRBD1 (6 bases). Trimming removed 0 bases at V and 9 bases at J, with 21 bases between. This CDR3 is built from 17 residues. The germline gives CDR1 SEHNR, CDR2 FQNEAQ (reference sequence). The CDR3 region is CASSLAGAAMWGSEQFF. For the CDR3, the DNA is TGTGCCAGCAGCTTAGCGGGGGCAGCCATGTGGGGGAGTGAGCAGTTCTTC. The complete variable domain, with remaining parts taken from reference TRBV7-9 and TRBJ2-1, reads DTGVSQNPRHKITKRGQNVTFRCDPISEHNRLYWYRQTLGQGPEFLTYFQNEAQLEKSRLLSDRFSAERPKGSFSTLEIQRTEQGDSAMYLCASSLAGAAMWGSEQFFGPGTRLTVL.

The chain combines TRBV2 with TRBJ1-2; 11 bases fit TRBD1. The junction had 4 bases not matched to a gene; V was cut back by 6 bases and J by 4 bases. CDR1 and CDR2 from the germline V gene are SNHLY and FYNNEI. This CDR3 spans 14 amino acids. The CDR3 bases are TGTGCCAGCAGCCAAGGGACAGGGGGCTATGGCTACACCTTC. Protein product: CASSQGTGGYGYTF.

The genes are TRBV9 and TRBJ1-5, with D unclear. Trimming pared 0 bases from V and 0 bases from J, leaving 7 bases between. This CDR3 is built from 15 residues. CDR1 and CDR2 from the germline V gene are SGDLS and YYNGEE. CDR3 residues: CASSVAWDSNQPQHF. Written as DNA, the CDR3 is TGTGCCAGCAGCGTAGCTTGGGATAGCAATCAGCCCCAGCATTTT.

The genes are TRBV6-1 and TRBJ1-5; D gene unclear. Deletions cut 2 bases from V and 4 bases from J, with 12 bases between. The CDR3 length is 15 residues. Germline V gene data show CDR1 as MNHNS and CDR2 as SASEGT. CDR3 sequence (DNA): TGTGCCAGCAGTGAATATGGGGTATGGAATCAGCCCCAGCATTTT. Its translation: CASSEYGVWNQPQHF.

The chain links TRBV11-3 to TRBJ1-1; D gene ambiguous. From germline, CDR1 is SGHNT and CDR2 YENEEA. The CDR3 loop spans 15 amino acids. With 6 bases removed from V and 4 bases from J, the gap between germline ends came to 18 bases. The DNA of the CDR3 is TGTGCCAGCAGTAGAGCTGGGCGATGGATCACTGAAGCTTTCTTT. It specifies CASSRAGRWITEAFF.

The rearrangement links TRBV10-3 to TRBJ2-1, with D perhaps matching TRBD2 (5 bases). V lost 10 bases and J lost 5, with 15 bases in between. Per germline, CDR1 ENHRY and CDR2 SYGVKD. The CDR3 has 13 residues. The CDR3 DNA reads TGTGCCACCAGAGACTACACCAACAATGAGCAGTTCTTC. It codes for CATRDYTNNEQFF.

The genes are TRBV29-1 and TRBJ1-4; 9 nucleotides line up with TRBD1. The CDR3 spans 13 residues. The V gene's germline CDR1 is SQVTM and CDR2 ANQGSEA. V dropped 3 bases and J dropped 8; count of bases not matched to a gene: 4. CDR3: CSVEMGQGEKLFF. In DNA, the CDR3 is TGCAGCGTTGAGATGGGACAGGGCGAAAAACTGTTTTTT. The full variable domain, in which reference TRBV29-1 and TRBJ1-4 provide the parts outside the CDR3, is SAVISQKPSRDICQRGTSLTIQCQVDSQVTMMFWYRQQPGQSLTLIATANQGSEATYESGFVIDKFPISRPNLTFSTLTVSNMSPEDSSIYLCSVEMGQGEKLFFGSGTQLSVL.

The chain is built from TRBV11-2 and TRBJ1-3; D ambiguous. Germline V gene sequence: CDR1 SGHAT, CDR2 FQNNGV. This CDR3 has 15 amino acids. V was shortened by 0 bases and J by 0 bases, with 6 bases between the two germline ends. In DNA, the CDR3 is TGTGCCAGCAGCTTAGAAGGTGTCTCTGGAAACACCATATATTTT. It yields the protein CASSLEGVSGNTIYF.

The V and J genes are TRBV7-6 and TRBJ1-3, with no clear D. CDR1 SGHVS and CDR2 FNYEAQ come from the germline V gene. The CDR3 runs to 16 residues. V was trimmed by 4 bases and J by 1 base, leaving 14 bases between them. This CDR3 is CASSSPLTESGNTIYF. CDR3 DNA sequence: TGTGCCAGCAGCTCCCCCCTTACCGAATCTGGAAACACCATATATTTT.

J is TRBJ2-3 and V is TRBV9, with a tentative D call TRBD2 (6 bases). V was pared by 0 bases and J by 1 base, with 12 bases between. This CDR3 spans 16 amino acids. Germline V gene data show CDR1 as SGDLS and CDR2 as YYNGEE. CDR3 region: CASSVGSGGGTDTQYF. CDR3 nucleotides: TGTGCCAGCAGCGTAGGGTCCGGGGGTGGCACAGATACGCAGTATTTT. The full variable domain, completed using reference TRBV9 and TRBJ2-3, is DSGVTQTPKHLITATGQRVTLRCSPRSGDLSVYWYQQSLDQGLQFLIQYYNGEERAKGNILERFSAQQFPDLHSELNLSSLELGDSALYFCASSVGSGGGTDTQYFGPGTRLTVL.

V usage is TRBV15 and J usage is TRBJ1-5; D possibly corresponds to TRBD1 (5 bases). Germline V CDR1 and CDR2: LNHNV, YYDKDF (reference sequence). Deletions cut 0 bases from V and 4 bases from J, with 10 bases between. CDR3 length equals 15 residues. DNA of the CDR3: TGTGCCACCAGCAGAGACACAGGCCCTAATCAGCCCCAGCATTTT. It yields the protein CATSRDTGPNQPQHF. Variable domain in full (rest from reference TRBV15 and TRBJ1-5): DAMVIQNPRYQVTQFGKPVTLSCSQTLNHNVMYWYQQKSSQAPKLLFHYYDKDFNNEADTPDNFQSRRPNTSFCFLDIRSPGLGDTAMYLCATSRDTGPNQPQHFGDGTRLSIL.

This sequence joins TRBV9 and TRBJ2-7; 7 bases align to TRBD1. V lost 6 bases, J lost 7 bases, and 13 bases stayed unmatched. Germline V gene data show CDR1 as SGDLS and CDR2 as YYNGEE. This CDR3 contains 14 residues. As DNA, the CDR3 is TGTGCCAGCAATGTCAGGGGGACGTCAGGGGAGCAGTACTTC. It yields the protein CASNVRGTSGEQYF. The whole variable domain, filled in from reference TRBV9 and TRBJ2-7, reads DSGVTQTPKHLITATGQRVTLRCSPRSGDLSVYWYQQSLDQGLQFLIQYYNGEERAKGNILERFSAQQFPDLHSELNLSSLELGDSALYFCASNVRGTSGEQYFGPGTRLTVT.